This T cell receptor beta chain came from a study of blood T cell repertoires in COVID-19. Study-wide background: Material from acute and convalescent COVID-19 was sourced from the United States, Italy and Spain. T cells, B-cell-depleted T cells, or PBMCs provided the cDNA or gDNA that served as material.

The germline V and J ends were trimmed by 3 bases and 4 bases, with 11 bases remaining between them. The CDR3 loop spans 13 amino acids. Germline assignment: CDR1 SGHNT and CDR2 YYREEE (reference sequence). Per the study methods: Researchers report that nucleated cell counts were estimated from reference gene primer amplification. The table came from immunoSEQ multiplex PCR; TCRdb's copy has only in-frame clones and leaves some out. Clone size and V and J calls were adopted from that table, with D and trimming inferred from the DNA. The sample has approximately 97,000 clones; approximately 84% are singletons.

The receptor was derived from a man in his forties with active or convalescent COVID-19. Material for sequencing was peripheral blood. The chain combines TRBV5-4 with TRBJ2-7, with D unresolved. The CDR3 DNA follows: TGTGCCAGCAGCTCTTCAAACGGGTACGAGCAGTACTTC. The encoded protein is CASSSSNGYEQYF.